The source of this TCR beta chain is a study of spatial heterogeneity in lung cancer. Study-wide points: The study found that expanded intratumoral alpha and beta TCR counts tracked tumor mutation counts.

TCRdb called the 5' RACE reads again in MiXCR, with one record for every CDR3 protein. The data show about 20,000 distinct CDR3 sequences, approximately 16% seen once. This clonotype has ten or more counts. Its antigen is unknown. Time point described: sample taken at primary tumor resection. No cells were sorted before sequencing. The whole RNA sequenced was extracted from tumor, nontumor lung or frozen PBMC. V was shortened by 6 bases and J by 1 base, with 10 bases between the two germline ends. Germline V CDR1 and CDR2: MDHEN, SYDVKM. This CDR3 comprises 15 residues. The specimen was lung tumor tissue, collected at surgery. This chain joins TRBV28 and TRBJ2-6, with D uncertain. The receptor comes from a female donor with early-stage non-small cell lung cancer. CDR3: CASSEVGSGANVLTF. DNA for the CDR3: TGTGCCAGCAGCGAGGTGGGATCTGGGGCCAACGTCCTGACTTTC.